This T cell receptor (beta chain) was captured in a study of blood T cells in healthy people across ages. At the level of the study: About one barcoded beta molecule was captured per two T cells (by template switching).

V was clipped by 4 bases and J by 4 bases; unmatched bases: 8. The CDR3 extends over 16 amino acids. Germline V gives CDR1 LGHDT, CDR2 YNNKEL (reference sequence). Sample-barcoded 5' priming and a J-beta primer mix drove a second PCR of roughly 6 to 12 cycles. One entry per CDR3 protein, called by TCRdb with MiXCR from the 5' RACE reads. The data hold some 760,000 distinct CDR3 sequences, with 20% to 25% observed a single time. These data were likewise used in another study, on T cells of mothers and their children. That publication notes: The cDNA synthesis received all extracted RNA, at about 1.5 ug per 15 ul.

The V and J genes are TRBV3-1 and TRBJ2-2; 8 bases match TRBD2. The sequenced sample consisted of blood. The clonotype comes from a boy between 10 and 17 years old in good health. CDR3 nucleotides: TGTGCCAGCAGCCCAGGCGGGAGGCTACGCACCGGGGAGCTGTTTTTT. Translation: CASSPGGRLRTGELFF.